Shown below are 26 T cell receptor beta chains from a single sample sequenced in a study of blood T cell repertoires in COVID-19. Data came from immunoSEQ multiplex PCR; TCRdb stores just in-frame clones and leaves some out. Of about 50,000 clones listed, approximately 84% are singletons. The sequenced sample consisted of peripheral blood. The receptor source for this set is a man between 65 and 79 years old with active COVID-19.

In this sample, this clone turned up a few times. The chain uses TRBV4-3 and TRBJ1-2; D gene uncertain. Germline assignment: CDR1 LGHNA and CDR2 YSLEER. CDR3 size: 14 residues. The V and J ends lost 1 base and 8 bases respectively, with 14 bases between them. The CDR3 DNA reads as TGCGCCAGCAGCCAAGTTCTTGCGGGAAGAGGCTACACCTTC. Residues: CASSQVLAGRGYTF.

This rearrangement joins TRBV19 to TRBJ2-3; D is undetermined. The CDR3 totals 15 residues. CDR1 LNHDA and CDR2 SQIVND come from the germline V gene (reference sequence). Trimming cost V 3 bases and J 0 bases, with 10 bases left between them. This CDR3 reads CASSIRPGSTDTQYF. In nucleotides, the CDR3 is TGTGCCAGTAGTATTCGGCCAGGAAGCACAGATACGCAGTATTTT. The variable domain in full, completed from reference TRBV19 and TRBJ2-3, reads DGGITQSPKYLFRKEGQNVTLSCEQNLNHDAMYWYRQDPGQGLRLIYYSQIVNDFQKGDIAEGYSVSREKKESFPLTVTSAQKNPTAFYLCASSIRPGSTDTQYFGPGTRLTVL.

This clone was counted once. This rearrangement joins TRBV5-1 to TRBJ2-3; D gene unclear. Trimming removed 0 bases from V and 5 bases from J, with 7 bases in between. Germline V lookup: CDR1 SGHRS, CDR2 YFSETQ. The CDR3 is 13 amino acids. The CDR3 spells CASSLASEDTQYF. Written as DNA, the CDR3 is TGCGCCAGCAGCTTGGCCTCAGAAGATACGCAGTATTTT.

The chain joins TRBV5-1 to TRBJ2-7; tentatively, D is TRBD1 (7 bases). Trimming pared 4 bases from V and 9 bases from J, leaving 17 bases between. The CDR3 runs to 13 residues. Germline V gives CDR1 SGHRS, CDR2 YFSETQ. DNA of the CDR3: TGCGCCAGCAGCCTAAAAACAGGGGAGGCGCAGTACTTC. Translation gives CASSLKTGEAQYF.

The chain joins TRBV5-6 to TRBJ1-1, with 10 bases fitting TRBD1. This CDR3 has 14 amino acids. Unmatched junction bases numbered 4, after V lost 4 bases and J lost 4 bases. CDR1 is SGHDT, CDR2 YYEEEE, per germline. DNA for the CDR3: TGTGCCAGCAGCGGGGACAGGGGAGGCACTGAAGCTTTCTTT. Translating gives CASSGDRGGTEAFF.

This sequence joins TRBV21-1 and TRBJ1-5. TRBV21-1 is classified as a pseudogene. The CDR3 has 15 residues. In DNA form, the CDR3 reads TGTGCCAGCAGCAAAACAAGCCGGGGATGGCAGCCCCAGCATTTT. Protein sequence: CASSKTSRGWQPQHF.

The chain employs TRBV7-8 and TRBJ2-7; TRBD2 matches 13 bases. Germline CDR1 SGHVS, CDR2 FQNEAQ. CDR3 length: 15 amino acids. V lost 4 bases to trimming and J lost 7 bases; unmatched junction nucleotides: 7. Here the CDR3 DNA reads TGTGCCAGCAGCTCGACTAGCGGGAGGCGGGGGGAGCAGTACTTC. Translating it yields CASSSTSGRRGEQYF.

This clone was seen a handful of times. The chain uses TRBV6-6 and TRBJ2-6, with D tentatively TRBD1 (6 bases). The germline V gene has CDR1 MNHNY and CDR2 SVGAGI (reference sequence). The CDR3 totals 15 residues. The germline V and J ends were trimmed by 6 bases and 2 bases, with 11 bases remaining between them. The CDR3 region is CASSQQGAGANVLTF. The CDR3 nucleotides are TGTGCCAGCAGCCAACAGGGAGCTGGGGCCAACGTCCTGACTTTC.

V is TRBV29-1 and J is TRBJ2-5; TRBD2 matches at 11 bases. The CDR3 consists of 17 residues. Germline trimming cut 1 base from V and 2 bases from J; bases unmatched to any gene: 9. Germline CDR1 SQVTM, CDR2 ANQGSEA. The DNA for the CDR3 is TGCAGCGTTGAAGGGACTAGCGGGCCAGCCCTACAAGAGACCCAGTACTTC. This translates into CSVEGTSGPALQETQYF.

This sequence joins TRBV7-2 and TRBJ2-1; D ambiguous. Germline V gene lookup returns CDR1 SGHTA and CDR2 FQGNSA. The CDR3 has 18 amino acids. Trimming removed 1 base at V and 0 bases at J, with 16 bases between. CDR3 nucleotide sequence: TGTGCCAGCAGCTTAGGCGGCAAGCCTCATAGCTCCTACAATGAGCAGTTCTTC. It translates to CASSLGGKPHSSYNEQFF.

This clone has only a few counts. V is TRBV7-2 and J is TRBJ2-5; a weak D match, TRBD2 (6 bases). V was pared by 6 bases and J by 5 bases, with 16 bases between. This CDR3 has 14 residues. Germline CDR1 SGHTA, CDR2 FQGNSA. The CDR3 is CASSRSGTFETQYF. CDR3 in DNA: TGTGCCAGCAGTCGAAGTGGGACTTTTGAGACCCAGTACTTC. Variable domain in full (rest from reference TRBV7-2 and TRBJ2-5): GAGVSQSPSNKVTEKGKDVELRCDPISGHTALYWYRQSLGQGLEFLIYFQGNSAPDKSGLPSDRFSAERTGGSVSTLTIQRTQQEDSAVYLCASSRSGTFETQYFGPGTRLLVL.

The chain is built from TRBV7-2 and TRBJ1-5; D gene unclear. CDR1 is SGHTA, CDR2 FQGNSA, per germline. This CDR3 contains 13 residues. V lost 5 bases to trimming and J lost 4 bases, with 9 bases between them. The CDR3 here is CASSPTGNQPQHF. CDR3 DNA sequence: TGTGCCAGCAGCCCGACTGGGAATCAGCCCCAGCATTTT. Variable domain in full (rest from reference TRBV7-2 and TRBJ1-5): GAGVSQSPSNKVTEKGKDVELRCDPISGHTALYWYRQSLGQGLEFLIYFQGNSAPDKSGLPSDRFSAERTGGSVSTLTIQRTQQEDSAVYLCASSPTGNQPQHFGDGTRLSIL.

This clone was seen only once. An end of the junction differs from the germline gene, which may be a read error. The genes are TRBV28 and TRBJ2-4, with 8 positions matching TRBD1. Germline V lookup: CDR1 MDHEN, CDR2 SYDVKM. The CDR3 contains 12 residues. CDR3 in DNA: TGTGCCAGCAGTCCTCAGGGGGCTGGGGCCGACTTC. It codes for CASSPQGAGADF.

The chain combines TRBV12-5 with TRBJ1-3, with unresolved D. The CDR3 spans 12 residues. The V end was cut by 6 bases, the J end by 3 bases, with 6 bases between. Germline assignment: CDR1 LGHNT and CDR2 FRNRAP. The CDR3 DNA sequence: TGTGCTAGTGGCCGGGATGGAAACACCATATATTTT. It codes for CASGRDGNTIYF.

The chain combines TRBV12-3 or TRBV12-4 with TRBJ1-1; D is perhaps TRBD1 (6 bases). V lost 6 bases and J lost 10, with 15 bases in between. The CDR3 consists of 12 residues. The CDR3 is CASSLTTGLAFF. CDR3 nucleotide sequence: TGTGCCAGCAGCCTCACTACAGGGTTAGCTTTCTTT.

In its sample, this clone was seen once. CDR3 amino acids: CARKWGRTTVGTANYNEQFF. In nucleotides, the CDR3 is TGTGCCAGAAAATGGGGGAGGACTACGGTGGGAACGGCCAACTACAATGAGCAGTTCTTC. The chain is built from TRBV5-3 and TRBJ2-1; tentatively, D is TRBD2 (6 bases). TRBV5-3 is given ORF status, its function remaining uncertain. Trimming removed 6 bases at V and 3 bases at J, with 31 bases between. There are 20 residues in the CDR3.

V is TRBV7-2 and J is TRBJ2-3; TRBD2 agrees at 8 bases. Germline V gene lookup returns CDR1 SGHTA and CDR2 FQGNSA. V was pared by 6 bases and J by 2 bases, with 10 bases of the junction left unmatched. The CDR3 totals 16 residues. The CDR3 loop reads CASSPSGGVPTDTQYF. For the CDR3, the DNA is TGTGCCAGCAGTCCCTCCGGGGGGGTTCCCACAGATACGCAGTATTTT.

CDR3 loop: CATTPGRGTDTQYF. The DNA of the CDR3 is TGTGCCACCACGCCGGGGAGGGGCACAGATACGCAGTATTTT. This chain links TRBV19 with TRBJ2-3; 7 bases are shared with TRBD2. Germline trimming cut 10 bases from V and 1 base from J; bases unmatched to any gene: 8. The CDR3 loop spans 14 amino acids. Per germline, CDR1 LNHDA and CDR2 SQIVND (reference sequence).

The chain couples TRBV27 to TRBJ1-6; possibly TRBD1 for D (5 bases). The CDR3 runs to 15 residues. V was cut by 8 bases and J by 7 bases, with 18 bases left in between. Germline V CDR1 and CDR2: MNHEY, SMNVEV (reference sequence). The CDR3 coding sequence is TGTGCCAGCGCCTCACTGGGGGGTGAGAATTCACCCCTCCACTTT. This encodes CASASLGGENSPLHF.

V usage is TRBV27 and J usage is TRBJ2-7; D is undetermined. Germline V lookup: CDR1 MNHEY, CDR2 SMNVEV (reference sequence). This CDR3 contains 15 residues. Trimming removed 4 bases at V and 6 bases at J, with 19 bases between. CDR3 region: CASSSRQAYVSEQYF. In DNA, the CDR3 is TGTGCCAGCAGTTCCCGACAAGCATACGTGAGCGAGCAGTACTTC.

For the CDR3, the DNA is TGTGCCAGTAGTACGATGACAGGGGGCGGCTTCAACTATGGCTACACCTTC. It yields the protein CASSTMTGGGFNYGYTF. The chain is built from TRBV19 and TRBJ1-2, with 10 bases lining up with TRBD1. Unmatched junction bases numbered 10, after V lost 4 bases and J lost 2 bases. The CDR3 totals 17 residues. CDR1 and CDR2 from the germline V gene are LNHDA and SQIVND (reference sequence).

The V call is TRBV5-5, the J call TRBJ2-7; D may be TRBD1 (6 bases). Germline V gene lookup returns CDR1 SGHKS and CDR2 YYEKEE (reference sequence). V was trimmed by 2 bases and J by 6 bases, leaving 21 bases between them. This CDR3 is 16 amino acids long. The CDR3 DNA reads TGTGCCAGCAGCTTCACCCCAGGGGCTACCTCTAGCGAGCAGTACTTC. Its protein product is CASSFTPGATSSEQYF. Complete variable domain (other parts from reference TRBV5-5 and TRBJ2-7): DAGVTQSPTHLIKTRGQQVTLRCSPISGHKSVSWYQQVLGQGPQFIFQYYEKEERGRGNFPDRFSARQFPNYSSELNVNALLLGDSALYLCASSFTPGATSSEQYFGPGTRLTVT.

The chain joins TRBV6-6 to TRBJ2-5; the match to TRBD2 covers 7 bases. With 6 bases clipped from V and 1 base from J, the junction kept 5 bases outside the gene matches. Germline CDR1 MNHNY, CDR2 SVGAGI (reference sequence). The CDR3 contains 14 residues. CDR3 in DNA: TGTGCCAGCAGGCCCGGGACTACCCAAGAGACCCAGTACTTC. It specifies CASRPGTTQETQYF.

The rearrangement links TRBV19 to TRBJ2-7; D gene ambiguous. Germline CDR1 LNHDA, CDR2 SQIVND (reference sequence). CDR3 length equals 11 residues. V lost 7 bases to trimming and J lost 6 bases, with 10 bases between them. Here the CDR3 DNA reads TGTGCCAGTATTACTTCGGGCGAGCAGTACTTC. The encoded protein is CASITSGEQYF.

The chain is built from TRBV28 and TRBJ1-1; TRBD1 agrees at 8 bases. Germline assignment: CDR1 MDHEN and CDR2 SYDVKM. V lost 5 bases, J lost 4 bases, and 12 bases stayed unmatched. The CDR3 sequence is 16 residues long. CDR3 nucleotides: TGTGCCAGCAGTCCCTTCCGCGGACAGGGCAGCACTGAAGCTTTCTTT. Translated: CASSPFRGQGSTEAFF.

The V and J genes are TRBV5-4 and TRBJ2-6; TRBD2 matches at 10 bases. From germline, CDR1 is SGHNT and CDR2 YYREEE (reference sequence). This CDR3 spans 18 amino acids. The V and J ends lost 4 bases and 1 base, in that order; junction bases with no gene match: 8. This chain's CDR3 is CASSTWTSGRSGANVLTF. CDR3 in DNA: TGTGCCAGCAGCACCTGGACTAGCGGAAGATCTGGGGCCAACGTCCTGACTTTC.